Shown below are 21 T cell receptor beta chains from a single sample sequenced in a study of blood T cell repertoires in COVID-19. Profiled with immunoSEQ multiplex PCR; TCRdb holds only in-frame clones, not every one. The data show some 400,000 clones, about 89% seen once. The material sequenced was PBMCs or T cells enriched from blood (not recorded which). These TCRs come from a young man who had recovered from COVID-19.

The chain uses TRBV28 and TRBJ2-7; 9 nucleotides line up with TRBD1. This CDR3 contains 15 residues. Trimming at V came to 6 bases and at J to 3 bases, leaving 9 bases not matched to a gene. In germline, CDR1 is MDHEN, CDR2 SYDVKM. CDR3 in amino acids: CASSPTGQGVYEQYF. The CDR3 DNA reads TGTGCCAGCAGCCCTACGGGACAGGGAGTCTACGAGCAGTACTTC.

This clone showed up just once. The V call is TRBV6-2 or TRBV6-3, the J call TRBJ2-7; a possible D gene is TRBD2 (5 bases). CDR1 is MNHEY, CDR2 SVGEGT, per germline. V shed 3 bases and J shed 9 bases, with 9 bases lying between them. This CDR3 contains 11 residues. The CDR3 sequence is CASSYGLGQYF. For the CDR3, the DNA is TGTGCCAGCAGTTATGGACTGGGGCAGTACTTC.

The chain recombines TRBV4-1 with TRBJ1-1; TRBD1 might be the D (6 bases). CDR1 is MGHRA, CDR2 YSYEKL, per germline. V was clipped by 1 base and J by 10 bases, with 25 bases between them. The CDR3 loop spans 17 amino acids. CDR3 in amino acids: CASSQVVRGGRWSGAFF. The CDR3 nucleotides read TGCGCCAGCAGCCAAGTGGTTAGGGGGGGCCGGTGGAGCGGAGCTTTCTTT.

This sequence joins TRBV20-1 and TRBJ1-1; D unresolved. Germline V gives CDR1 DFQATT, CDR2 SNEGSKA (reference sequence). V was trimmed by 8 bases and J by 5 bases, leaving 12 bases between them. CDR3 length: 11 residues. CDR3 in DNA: TGCAGTTTCCCCCGGGGTACTGAAGCTTTCTTT. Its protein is CSFPRGTEAFF.

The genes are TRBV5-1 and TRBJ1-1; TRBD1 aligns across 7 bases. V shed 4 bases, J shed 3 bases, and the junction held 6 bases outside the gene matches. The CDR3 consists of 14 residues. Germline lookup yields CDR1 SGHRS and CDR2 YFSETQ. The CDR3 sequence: CASSLTGAYTEAFF. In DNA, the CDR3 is TGCGCCAGCAGCCTCACAGGGGCATACACTGAAGCTTTCTTT.

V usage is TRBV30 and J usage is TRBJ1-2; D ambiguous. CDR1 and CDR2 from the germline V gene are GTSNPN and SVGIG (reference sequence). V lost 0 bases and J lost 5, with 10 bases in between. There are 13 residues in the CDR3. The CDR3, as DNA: TGTGCCTGGAGTGTGGGCAGCCCTTATGGCTACACCTTC. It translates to CAWSVGSPYGYTF. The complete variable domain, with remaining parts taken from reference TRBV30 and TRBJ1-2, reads SQTIHQWPATLVQPVGSPLSLECTVEGTSNPNLYWYRQAAGRGLQLLFYSVGIGQISSEVPQNLSASRPQDRQFILSSKKLLLSDSGFYLCAWSVGSPYGYTFGSGTRLTVV.

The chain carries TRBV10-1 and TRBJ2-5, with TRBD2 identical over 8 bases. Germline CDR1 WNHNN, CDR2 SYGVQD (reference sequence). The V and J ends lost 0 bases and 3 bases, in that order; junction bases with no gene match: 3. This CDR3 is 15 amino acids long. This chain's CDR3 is CASSESFSGEETQYF. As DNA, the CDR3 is TGCGCCAGCAGTGAGTCGTTTAGCGGGGAAGAGACCCAGTACTTC.

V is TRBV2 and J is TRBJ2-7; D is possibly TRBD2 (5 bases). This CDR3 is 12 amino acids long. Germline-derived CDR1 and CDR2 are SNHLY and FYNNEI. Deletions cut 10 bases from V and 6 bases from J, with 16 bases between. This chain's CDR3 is CATKTEASEQYF. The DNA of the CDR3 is TGTGCCACGAAGACGGAGGCTAGCGAGCAGTACTTC.

The chain's CDR3 is CASSLYSSYNSPLHF. The CDR3 DNA reads TGCGCCAGCAGCTTGTACAGCTCCTATAATTCACCCCTCCACTTT. V gene TRBV5-1 combines with J gene TRBJ1-6; D is ambiguous. Germline values: CDR1 SGHRS, CDR2 YFSETQ. V lost 1 base and J 0 bases, leaving 5 bases between the germline ends. The CDR3 has 15 amino acids.

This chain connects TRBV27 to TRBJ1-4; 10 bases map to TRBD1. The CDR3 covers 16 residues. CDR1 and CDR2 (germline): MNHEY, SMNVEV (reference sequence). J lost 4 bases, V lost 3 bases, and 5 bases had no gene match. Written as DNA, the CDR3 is TGTGCCAGCAGTTTGACAGGGGGCAAGGGTAATGAAAAACTGTTTTTT. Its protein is CASSLTGGKGNEKLFF. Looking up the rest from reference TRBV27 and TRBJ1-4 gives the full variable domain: EAQVTQNPRYLITVTGKKLTVTCSQNMNHEYMSWYRQDPGLGLRQIYYSMNVEVTDKGDVPEGYKVSRKEKRNFPLILESPSPNQTSLYFCASSLTGGKGNEKLFFGSGTQLSVL.

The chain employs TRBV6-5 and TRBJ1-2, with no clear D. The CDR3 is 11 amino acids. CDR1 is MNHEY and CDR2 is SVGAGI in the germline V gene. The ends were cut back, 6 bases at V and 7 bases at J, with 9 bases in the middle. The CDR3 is CASSLKFGYTF. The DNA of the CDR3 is TGTGCCAGCAGCCTAAAGTTTGGCTACACCTTC.

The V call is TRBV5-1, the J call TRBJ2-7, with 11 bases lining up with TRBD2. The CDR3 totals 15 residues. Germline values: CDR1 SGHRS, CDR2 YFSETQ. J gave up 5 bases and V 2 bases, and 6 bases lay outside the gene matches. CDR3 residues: CASSLTSGGGHEQYF. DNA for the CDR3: TGCGCCAGCAGCTTAACTAGCGGGGGTGGCCACGAGCAGTACTTC.

In nucleotides, the CDR3 is TGTGCCAGCAGCTTGGGTTCGAGTGACACCGGGGAGCTGTTTTTT. Its translation is CASSLGSSDTGELFF. The chain combines TRBV5-4 with TRBJ2-2, with D unclear. The CDR3 covers 15 residues. Germline CDR1 SGHNT, CDR2 YYREEE (reference sequence). Trimming left V 0 bases short and J 3 bases short, with 9 bases between.

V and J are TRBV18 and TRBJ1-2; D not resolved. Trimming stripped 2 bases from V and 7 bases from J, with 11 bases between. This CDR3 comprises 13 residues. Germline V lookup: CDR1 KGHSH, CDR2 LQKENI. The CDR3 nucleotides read TGTGCCAGCTCACCAGAGGGCTTCCGTGGCTACACCTTC. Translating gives CASSPEGFRGYTF.

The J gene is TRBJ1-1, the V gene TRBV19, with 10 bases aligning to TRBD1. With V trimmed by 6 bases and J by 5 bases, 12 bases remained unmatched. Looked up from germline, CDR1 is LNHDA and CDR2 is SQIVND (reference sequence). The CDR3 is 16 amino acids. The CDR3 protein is CASRTGQGVPGTEAFF. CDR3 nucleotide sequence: TGTGCCAGTAGGACCGGACAGGGGGTTCCGGGGACTGAAGCTTTCTTT.

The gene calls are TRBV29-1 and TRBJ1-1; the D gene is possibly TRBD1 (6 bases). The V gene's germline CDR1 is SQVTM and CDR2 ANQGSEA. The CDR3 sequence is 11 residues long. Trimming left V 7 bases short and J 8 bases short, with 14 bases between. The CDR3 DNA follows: TGCAGCGCCGGTTCCGGGACAGAAGCTTTCTTT. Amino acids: CSAGSGTEAFF.

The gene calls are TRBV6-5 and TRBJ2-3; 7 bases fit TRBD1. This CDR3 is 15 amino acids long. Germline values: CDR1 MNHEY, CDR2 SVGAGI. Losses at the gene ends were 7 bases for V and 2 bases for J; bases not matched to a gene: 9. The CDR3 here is CASNSGQEYTDTQYF. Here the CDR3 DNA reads TGTGCCAGCAATTCCGGACAGGAGTACACAGATACGCAGTATTTT.

The CDR3 spells CASSQEIRAAPYEQYF. The CDR3 bases are TGCGCCAGCAGCCAAGAGATTCGTGCGGCTCCCTACGAGCAGTACTTC. The genes are TRBV4-1 and TRBJ2-7; D gene ambiguous. The CDR3 sequence is 16 residues long. V lost 0 bases and J 2 bases, leaving 14 bases between the germline ends. Per germline, CDR1 MGHRA and CDR2 YSYEKL.

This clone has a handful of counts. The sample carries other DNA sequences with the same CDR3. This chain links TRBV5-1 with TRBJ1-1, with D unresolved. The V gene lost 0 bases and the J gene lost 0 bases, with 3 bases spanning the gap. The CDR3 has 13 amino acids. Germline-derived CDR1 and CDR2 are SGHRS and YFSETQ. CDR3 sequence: CASSLAVNTEAFF. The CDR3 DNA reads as TGCGCCAGCAGCTTGGCAGTGAACACTGAAGCTTTCTTT.

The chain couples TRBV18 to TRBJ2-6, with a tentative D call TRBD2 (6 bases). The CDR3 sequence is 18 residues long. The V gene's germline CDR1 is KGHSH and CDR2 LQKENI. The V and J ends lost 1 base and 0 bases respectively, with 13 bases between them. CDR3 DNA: TGTGCCAGCTCACCACAGGGAGGTTTGTCCTCTGGGGCCAACGTCCTGACTTTC. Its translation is CASSPQGGLSSGANVLTF. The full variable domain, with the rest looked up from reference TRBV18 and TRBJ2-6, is NAGVMQNPRHLVRRRGQEARLRCSPMKGHSHVYWYRQLPEEGLKFMVYLQKENIIDESGMPKERFSAEFPKEGPSILRIQQVVRGDSAAYFCASSPQGGLSSGANVLTFGAGSRLTVL.

The CDR3, as DNA: TGTGCCAGCAGCGTAGACCTCACGGGGGGGTGGTACACCGGGGAGCTGTTTTTT. Encoded protein: CASSVDLTGGWYTGELFF. The chain is built from TRBV9 and TRBJ2-2; 8 nucleotides agree with TRBD2. V dropped 0 bases and J dropped 3; count of bases not matched to a gene: 10. CDR1 and CDR2 from the germline V gene are SGDLS and YYNGEE. CDR3 length equals 18 residues.